The entry below gives a single TCR beta chain sequence along with its context. This sample was included in a study of blood T cell repertoires in COVID-19. Repertoires were generated with immunoSEQ multiplex PCR, while TCRdb's copy carries only in-frame clones and drops some. The table lists roughly 330,000 clones, roughly 88% of them singletons, with approximately 4% in the top ten. V was clipped by 3 bases and J by 3 bases; unmatched bases: 6. Per the germline V gene, CDR1 is MNHEY and CDR2 is SMNVEV (reference sequence). This CDR3 contains 16 residues. What was sequenced was peripheral blood. This chain links TRBV27 with TRBJ2-7; 12 nucleotides align to TRBD2. The TCR sequence derives from a woman aged 50 to 60 with active or convalescent COVID-19. The CDR3 loop reads CASSFGLAGGFYEQYF. For the CDR3, the DNA is TGTGCCAGCAGTTTCGGGCTAGCGGGAGGGTTCTACGAGCAGTACTTC.